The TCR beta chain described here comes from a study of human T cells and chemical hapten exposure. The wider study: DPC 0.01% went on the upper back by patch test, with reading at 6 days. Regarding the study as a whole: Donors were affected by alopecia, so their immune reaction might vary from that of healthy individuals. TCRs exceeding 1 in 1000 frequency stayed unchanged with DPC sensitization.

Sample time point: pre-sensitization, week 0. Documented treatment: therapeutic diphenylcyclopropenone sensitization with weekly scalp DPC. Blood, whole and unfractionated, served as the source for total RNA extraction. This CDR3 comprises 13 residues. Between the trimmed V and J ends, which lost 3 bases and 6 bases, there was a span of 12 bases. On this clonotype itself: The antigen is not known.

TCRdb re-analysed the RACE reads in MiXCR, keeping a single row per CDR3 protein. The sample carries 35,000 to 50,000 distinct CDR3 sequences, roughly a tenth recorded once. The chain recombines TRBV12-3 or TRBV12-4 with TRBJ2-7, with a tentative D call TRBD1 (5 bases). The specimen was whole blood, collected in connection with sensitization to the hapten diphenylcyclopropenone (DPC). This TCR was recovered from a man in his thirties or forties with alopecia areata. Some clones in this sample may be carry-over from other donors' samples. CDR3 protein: CASSFWGSGEQYF. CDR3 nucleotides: TGTGCCAGCAGTTTTTGGGGCTCGGGCGAGCAGTACTTC.